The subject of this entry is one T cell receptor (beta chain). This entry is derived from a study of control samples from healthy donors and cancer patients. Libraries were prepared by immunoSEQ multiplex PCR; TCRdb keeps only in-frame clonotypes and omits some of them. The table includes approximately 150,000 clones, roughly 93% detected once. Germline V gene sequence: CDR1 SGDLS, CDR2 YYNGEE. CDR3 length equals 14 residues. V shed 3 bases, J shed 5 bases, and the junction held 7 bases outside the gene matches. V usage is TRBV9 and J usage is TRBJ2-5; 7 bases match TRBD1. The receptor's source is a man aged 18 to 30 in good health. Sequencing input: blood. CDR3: CASSASTGTETQYF. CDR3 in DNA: TGTGCCAGCAGCGCCTCGACAGGGACGGAGACCCAGTACTTC.